One and the same sample provided the 14 T cell receptor beta chains below, sequenced in a study of T-cell reconstitution after alpha-beta-depleted transplantation in children. The authors prepared the TCRbeta library with unique molecular identifiers. Each CDR3 protein gets one entry after TCRdb re-called the PCR reads with MiXCR. The table lists over 550,000 distinct CDR3 sequences, 10% to 13% of them singletons. The specimen comprised PBMCs from the stem cell graft donor, sampled from the stem cell graft. These receptors all come from a human donor who donated a stem cell graft to a child with acute myeloid leukemia.

This sequence joins TRBV6-1 and TRBJ1-5; 8 bases line up with TRBD1. V gave up 7 bases and J gave up 4 bases; unmatched junction bases: 9. The CDR3 length is 15 residues. Per the germline V gene, CDR1 is MNHNS and CDR2 is SASEGT. Written as DNA, the CDR3 is TGTGCCAGCACCGGAGGACAGGGACCGAATCAGCCCCAGCATTTT. Translating it yields CASTGGQGPNQPQHF.

This clonotype was seen only a few times. The chain recombines TRBV18 with TRBJ2-5; D is unresolved. CDR1 and CDR2 from the germline V gene are KGHSH and LQKENI. CDR3 length equals 14 residues. Between the trimmed V and J ends, which lost 0 bases and 5 bases, there was a span of 10 bases. Here the CDR3 DNA reads TGTGCCAGCTCACCACCGAGCATTTGGGAGACCCAGTACTTC. Protein: CASSPPSIWETQYF.

The genes are TRBV12-3 or TRBV12-4 and TRBJ1-6, with a weak D call TRBD1 (5 bases). The CDR3 extends over 15 amino acids. V was clipped by 0 bases and J by 7 bases, with 10 bases between them. CDR3 in DNA: TGTGCCAGCAGTTTAGCAGGGGTGGAGAATTCACCCCTCCACTTT. It yields the protein CASSLAGVENSPLHF.

This clonotype was seen ten or more times. One end of the junction does not line up with germline, which may come from a read error. The chain links TRBV7-9 to TRBJ2-1, with 9 bases matching TRBD2. Looked up from germline, CDR1 is SEHNR and CDR2 is FQNEAQ (reference sequence). This CDR3 is built from 17 residues. The CDR3 DNA reads as TGTGCCGGCAGCTCATCCTGGAAGGGACTAGCCGACAATGAGCAGTTCTTC. This sequence encodes CAGSSSWKGLADNEQFF.

This clonotype has a count of ten or more. The CDR3 protein is CASSPRGYNTGELFF. The DNA for the CDR3 is TGTGCCAGCAGCCCCCGGGGGTACAACACCGGGGAGCTGTTTTTT. The chain is built from TRBV7-9 and TRBJ2-2; D may be TRBD2 (6 bases). The CDR3 runs 15 residues. V was shortened by 5 bases and J by 2 bases, with 12 bases between the two germline ends. Germline assignment: CDR1 SEHNR and CDR2 FQNEAQ (reference sequence).

The chain has TRBV20-1 and TRBJ2-7, with no clear D. The V gene lost 3 bases and the J gene lost 1 base, with 7 bases spanning the gap. The germline gives CDR1 DFQATT, CDR2 SNEGSKA (reference sequence). This CDR3 region has 12 residues. DNA of the CDR3: TGCAGTGCTAGCGAAAGGTCCTACGAGCAGTACTTC. The encoded protein is CSASERSYEQYF.

The chain has TRBV6-2 or TRBV6-3 and TRBJ1-1; D is ambiguous. The CDR3 spans 14 residues. Between the trimmed V and J ends, which lost 2 bases and 1 base, there was a span of 8 bases. The germline gives CDR1 MNHEY, CDR2 SVGEGT. For the CDR3, the DNA is TGTGCCAGCAGTTACAGAGCTTCGAACACTGAAGCTTTCTTT. Translation gives CASSYRASNTEAFF.

The table lists this clonotype with many counts. The chain is built from TRBV12-3 or TRBV12-4 and TRBJ2-7, with D possibly called TRBD1 or TRBD2 (5 bases each). V lost 4 bases to trimming and J lost 3 bases, with 7 bases between them. The CDR3 is made up of 12 amino acids. The chain's CDR3 is CASSSGGYEQYF. The CDR3 DNA is TGTGCCAGCAGTTCTGGGGGCTACGAGCAGTACTTC.

This clonotype was recorded at least ten times. CDR3 loop: CASSVVSERGANVLTF. The CDR3 DNA follows: TGTGCCAGCAGCGTAGTATCCGAGCGGGGGGCCAACGTCCTGACTTTC. The genes are TRBV9 and TRBJ2-6, with D possibly matching TRBD2 (5 bases). Per the germline V gene, CDR1 is SGDLS and CDR2 is YYNGEE. Between the trimmed V and J ends, which lost 0 bases and 4 bases, there was a span of 11 bases. CDR3 size: 16 residues.

The chain carries TRBV4-3 and TRBJ2-7; TRBD2 matches at 12 bases. Germline CDR1 reads LGHNA; CDR2 reads YSLEER. V shed 0 bases, J shed 5 bases, and the junction held 17 bases outside the gene matches. This CDR3 spans 20 amino acids. CDR3 nucleotides: TGCGCCAGCAGCCAAGATAGGGGGACTAGCGGGCTACCTGAATTTAACGAGCAGTACTTC. Its translation: CASSQDRGTSGLPEFNEQYF.

In its sample, this clonotype was seen a few times. The rearrangement links TRBV29-1 to TRBJ2-1, with TRBD2 matching 12 bases. The CDR3 totals 12 residues. CDR1 and CDR2 from the germline V gene are SQVTM and ANQGSEA. The DNA for the CDR3 is TGCACCGGGACTAGCGGGTTCAATGAGCAGTTCTTC. Translation: CTGTSGFNEQFF.

This clonotype has at least ten counts. V usage is TRBV12-3 or TRBV12-4 and J usage is TRBJ1-1; TRBD1 is a possible D gene (6 bases). The V end lost 5 bases, the J end lost 4 bases, and 14 bases lay between the germline ends. The CDR3 extends over 14 amino acids. The CDR3 loop is CASSLDRGGTEAFF. CDR3 coding DNA: TGTGCCAGCAGTCTGGATAGGGGGGGCACTGAAGCTTTCTTT.

Written as DNA, the CDR3 is TGTGCCAGCAGCTCTTCCGGGGCGGTCGAGCAGTACTTC. This sequence encodes CASSSSGAVEQYF. This chain links TRBV3-1 with TRBJ2-7, with D perhaps matching TRBD1 or TRBD2 (5 bases each). Germline lookup yields CDR1 LGHDT and CDR2 YNNKEL (reference sequence). Between the trimmed V and J ends, which lost 5 bases and 6 bases, there was a span of 14 bases. The CDR3 is 13 amino acids.

The V gene is TRBV20-1, the J gene TRBJ2-6, with D hard to call. The CDR3 spans 14 residues. In germline, CDR1 is DFQATT, CDR2 SNEGSKA (reference sequence). V lost 3 bases and J lost 0, with 6 bases in between. This CDR3 reads CSASPNSGANVLTF. For the CDR3, the DNA is TGCAGTGCTAGCCCTAACTCTGGGGCCAACGTCCTGACTTTC.